Presented here are 5 T cell receptor beta chains from one specimen sequenced in a study of cytomegalovirus exposure and HLA in healthy donors. The primer mix had 60 Vbeta and 13 Jbeta primers. The protocol was immunoSEQ multiplex PCR, while the TCRdb copy is restricted to in-frame clones and leaves out a portion. In the table there are under 200,000 clones, roughly four fifths of which are singletons. The specimen sequenced was PBMCs. These receptor sequences come from a woman aged 18 to 35 in good health and CMV-seronegative.

The chain joins TRBV6-1 to TRBJ2-7, with 8 positions matching TRBD1. The CDR3 totals 12 residues. V dropped 4 bases and J dropped 6; count of bases not matched to a gene: 2. Germline V CDR1 and CDR2: MNHNS, SASEGT. CDR3 nucleotide sequence: TGTGCCAGCAGTGCAGACAGGGGCGAGCAGTACTTC. Residues: CASSADRGEQYF.

This chain connects TRBV5-1 to TRBJ2-3, with TRBD2 identical over 16 bases. CDR1 and CDR2 from the germline V gene are SGHRS and YFSETQ. V dropped 4 bases and J dropped 4; count of bases not matched to a gene: 6. CDR3 length equals 17 residues. CDR3 DNA sequence: TGCGCCAGCAGCCCGCAGGGACTAGCGGGGGGGGCAGATACGCAGTATTTT. This gives the protein CASSPQGLAGGADTQYF.

The chain carries TRBV6-6 and TRBJ2-5, with D unresolved. Trimming stripped 6 bases from V and 7 bases from J, with 9 bases between. The CDR3 covers 11 residues. Germline assignment: CDR1 MNHNY and CDR2 SVGAGI (reference sequence). The CDR3 coding sequence is TGTGCCAGCAGCCCCAAATGGACCCAGTACTTC. Translated: CASSPKWTQYF.

The chain has TRBV29-1 and TRBJ2-7; 13 bases line up with TRBD2. CDR1 is SQVTM and CDR2 is ANQGSEA in the germline V gene. This CDR3 is 13 amino acids long. The ends lost 6 bases at V and 7 bases at J; junction bases unmatched: 6. The CDR3 nucleotides read TGCAGCGTCTCGGGACTAGCGGGACCGGAGCAGTACTTC. Translated: CSVSGLAGPEQYF.

The CDR3 DNA is TGCGCCAGCAGCCAAGCCGGGACTAGCGGTACCTACGAGCAGTACTTC. This encodes CASSQAGTSGTYEQYF. The chain links TRBV4-3 to TRBJ2-5, with 11 bases matching TRBD2. Gene TRBJ2-7 matches the end of the DNA better, so the J call may be wrong. This CDR3 comprises 16 residues. Germline loops: CDR1 LGHNA, CDR2 YSLEER.